The clone carrying this T cell receptor beta chain was detected ten times or more. The data originate from a study of T cells in Graves' hyperthyroidism and ophthalmopathy. Amplification yielded TCR beta CDR3 regions, with RNA transcripts as the source. A set of HTBI primers served as the primers for a first-round RT-PCR of the TCR CDR3. TCRdb re-derived calls from the multiplex PCR reads in MiXCR, one entry per CDR3 protein. The table lists hundreds of thousands of distinct CDR3 sequences, 14% of them singletons. Thyroid ultrasound, orbital computed tomography, clinical symptoms, and serum thyroxine and TRAb underpinned diagnoses. This CDR3 has 20 residues. V shed 0 bases, J shed 5 bases, and the junction held 16 bases outside the gene matches. Germline V gives CDR1 MNHEY, CDR2 SVGEGT.

The source material was blood. The sequence derives from a woman aged 18-29 years with Graves' hyperthyroidism. The chain combines TRBV6-2 or TRBV6-3 with TRBJ2-3, with 11 bases lining up with TRBD2. CDR3 nucleotide sequence: TGTGCCAGCAGTTACTCGCCGACACAACGCACTAGCGGGAGAGGAGATACGCAGTATTTT. Translated: CASSYSPTQRTSGRGDTQYF.